This T cell receptor beta chain was recovered during a study of shared clonotypes between healthy human individuals. Clones were read by immunoSEQ multiplex PCR, and TCRdb kept only the in-frame ones, dropping some. The data hold about 490,000 clones, with about 85% observed a single time. Germline CDR1 and CDR2: LNHDA and SQIVND (reference sequence). The CDR3 runs to 14 residues. Between the trimmed V and J ends, which lost 3 bases and 1 base, there was a span of 6 bases. The sample was PBMCs. The chain links TRBV19 to TRBJ2-2; D gene ambiguous. The TCR originated in a woman in her thirties or forties in good health. Some clones in this sample may be carry-over from other donors' samples. The CDR3 here is CASSIGLNTGELFF. The CDR3 bases are TGTGCCAGTAGTATTGGGCTGAACACCGGGGAGCTGTTTTTT.